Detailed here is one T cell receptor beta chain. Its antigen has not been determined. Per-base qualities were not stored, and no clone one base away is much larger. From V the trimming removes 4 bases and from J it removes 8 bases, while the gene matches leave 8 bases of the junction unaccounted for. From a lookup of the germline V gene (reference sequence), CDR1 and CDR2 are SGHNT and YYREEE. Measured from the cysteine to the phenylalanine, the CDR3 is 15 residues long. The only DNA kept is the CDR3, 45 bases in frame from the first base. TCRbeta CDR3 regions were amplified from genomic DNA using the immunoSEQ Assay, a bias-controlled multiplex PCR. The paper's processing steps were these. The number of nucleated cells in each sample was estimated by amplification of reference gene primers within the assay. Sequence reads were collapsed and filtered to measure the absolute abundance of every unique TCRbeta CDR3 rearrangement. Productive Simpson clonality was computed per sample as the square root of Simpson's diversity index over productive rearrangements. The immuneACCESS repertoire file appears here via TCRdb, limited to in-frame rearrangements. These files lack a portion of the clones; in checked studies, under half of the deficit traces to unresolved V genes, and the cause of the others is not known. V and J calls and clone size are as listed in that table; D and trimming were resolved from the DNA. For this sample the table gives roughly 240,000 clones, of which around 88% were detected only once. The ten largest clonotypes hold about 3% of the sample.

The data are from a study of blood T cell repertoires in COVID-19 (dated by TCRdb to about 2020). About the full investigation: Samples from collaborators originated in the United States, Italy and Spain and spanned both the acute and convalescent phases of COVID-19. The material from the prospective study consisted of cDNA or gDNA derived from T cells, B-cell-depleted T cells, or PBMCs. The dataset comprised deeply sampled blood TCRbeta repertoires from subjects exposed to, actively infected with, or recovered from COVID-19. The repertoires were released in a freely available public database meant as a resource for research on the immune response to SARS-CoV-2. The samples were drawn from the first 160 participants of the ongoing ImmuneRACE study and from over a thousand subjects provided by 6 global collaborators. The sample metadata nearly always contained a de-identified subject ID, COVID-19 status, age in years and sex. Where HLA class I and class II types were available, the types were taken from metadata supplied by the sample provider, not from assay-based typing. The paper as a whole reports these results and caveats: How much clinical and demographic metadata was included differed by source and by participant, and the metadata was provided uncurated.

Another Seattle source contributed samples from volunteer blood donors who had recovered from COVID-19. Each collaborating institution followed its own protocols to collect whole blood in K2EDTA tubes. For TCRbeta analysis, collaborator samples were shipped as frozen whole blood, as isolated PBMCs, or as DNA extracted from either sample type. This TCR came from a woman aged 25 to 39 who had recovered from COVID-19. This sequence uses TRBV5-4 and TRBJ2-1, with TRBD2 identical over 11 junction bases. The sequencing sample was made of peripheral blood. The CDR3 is CASSPGIAGGDEQFF. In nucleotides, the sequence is TGTGCCAGCAGCCCCGGGATAGCGGGGGGGGATGAGCAGTTCTTC. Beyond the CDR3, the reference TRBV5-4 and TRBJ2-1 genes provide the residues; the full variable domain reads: ETGVTQSPTHLIKTRGQQVTLRCSSQSGHNTVSWYQQALGQGPQFIFQYYREEENGRGNFPPRFSGLQFPNYSSELNVNALELDDSALYLCASSPGIAGGDEQFFGPGTRLTVL.